These 18 T cell receptor beta chains were sequenced from one sample in a study of blood T cell repertoires in COVID-19. Sequencing used immunoSEQ multiplex PCR; TCRdb keeps in-frame clones, though not all of them. The repertoire holds around 110,000 clones, roughly 90% seen once, with about 5.3% in the top ten. What was sequenced was peripheral blood. These receptors were taken from a man aged 40-49 years with active or convalescent COVID-19.

The rearrangement uses TRBV7-9 and TRBJ1-4; D gene unclear. CDR3 size: 15 residues. Germline CDR1 and CDR2: SEHNR and FQNEAQ (reference sequence). Trimming stripped 1 base from V and 3 bases from J, with 9 bases between. The CDR3 protein is CASSLVGESNEKLFF. CDR3 nucleotide sequence: TGTGCCAGCAGCTTAGTTGGGGAGTCTAATGAAAAACTGTTTTTT.

The V call is TRBV5-6, the J call TRBJ1-2, with D perhaps matching TRBD1 (5 bases). Germline V gene sequence: CDR1 SGHDT, CDR2 YYEEEE. V was pared by 1 base and J by 12 bases, with 10 bases between. The CDR3 has 11 amino acids. For the CDR3, the DNA is TGTGCCAGCAGCTTGACAGGACAACACACCTTC. It codes for CASSLTGQHTF.

This rearrangement joins TRBV29-1 to TRBJ2-1, with TRBD2 matching over 13 bases. Germline V gives CDR1 SQVTM, CDR2 ANQGSEA. This CDR3 is built from 16 residues. The trim removed 8 bases at V and 0 bases at J, leaving 7 bases unmatched. As DNA, the CDR3 is TGCAGCACTCCGGGACTAGCGGGGAGCTCCTACAATGAGCAGTTCTTC. This gives the protein CSTPGLAGSSYNEQFF.

This rearrangement joins TRBV7-3 to TRBJ2-2; possibly TRBD1 for D (6 bases). V lost 4 bases, J lost 2 bases, and 11 bases lay in between. The CDR3 totals 15 residues. Germline-derived CDR1 and CDR2 are SGHTA and FQGTGA. The CDR3 protein is CASSSDRPNTGELFF. CDR3 bases: TGTGCCAGCAGCTCGGACAGACCAAACACCGGGGAGCTGTTTTTT.

The CDR3 spells CASRSSGNTYNEQFF. The CDR3 bases are TGTGCCAGCAGATCTAGCGGGAATACCTACAATGAGCAGTTCTTC. This rearrangement joins TRBV6-6 to TRBJ2-1; 9 bases are a match to TRBD2. With 6 bases clipped from V and 2 bases from J, the junction kept 5 bases outside the gene matches. Germline-derived CDR1 and CDR2 are MNHNY and SVGAGI (reference sequence). This CDR3 is built from 15 residues.

The chain combines TRBV24-1 with TRBJ2-1; 13 bases fit TRBD2. V was pared by 8 bases and J by 6 bases, with 12 bases of the junction left unmatched. Germline V gene sequence: CDR1 KGHDR, CDR2 SFDVKD. The CDR3 loop spans 17 amino acids. The CDR3 DNA sequence: TGTGCCACCATGGGGACTAGCGGGACATGGGGGGGCAATGAGCAGTTCTTC. Translation gives CATMGTSGTWGGNEQFF.

The chain has TRBV7-8 and TRBJ2-1; 10 positions agree with TRBD2. The CDR3 covers 17 residues. V trimming: 4 bases; J trimming: 7 bases; junction bases outside the gene matches: 13. CDR1 and CDR2 (germline): SGHVS, FQNEAQ. The CDR3 sequence is CASSSLRGSGRGNEQFF. As DNA, the CDR3 is TGTGCCAGCAGCTCCTTACGAGGCAGCGGGAGGGGAAATGAGCAGTTCTTC.

CDR3 in DNA: TGTGCCAGCAAAAGTCGGAGCAATCAGCCCCAGCATTTT. Encoded protein: CASKSRSNQPQHF. The chain couples TRBV28 to TRBJ1-5; D uncertain. The CDR3 spans 13 residues. Trimming removed 7 bases from V and 1 base from J, with 8 bases in between. The germline V gene has CDR1 MDHEN and CDR2 SYDVKM.

The chain has TRBV19 and TRBJ2-1, with a possible D match to TRBD1 (8 bases). V was pared by 11 bases and J by 6 bases, with 17 bases between. CDR1 is LNHDA, CDR2 SQIVND, per germline (reference sequence). The CDR3 runs to 13 residues. The CDR3 DNA is TGTGCCGCGGGAGAAGGACAGGGCAATGAGCAGTTCTTC. Translation gives CAAGEGQGNEQFF.

This chain uses TRBV5-4 with TRBJ1-4; D is uncertain. This CDR3 is built from 13 residues. Trimming shortened V by 4 bases and J by 6 bases, and 10 bases separated the two germline ends. Germline V gives CDR1 SGHNT, CDR2 YYREEE (reference sequence). DNA of the CDR3: TGTGCCAGCAGCCCGGCGGGGTATGAAAAACTGTTTTTT. This encodes CASSPAGYEKLFF.

The V and J genes are TRBV9 and TRBJ1-1; D is ambiguous. Germline values: CDR1 SGDLS, CDR2 YYNGEE. The V end lost 0 bases, the J end lost 4 bases, and 10 bases lay between the germline ends. This CDR3 contains 14 residues. CDR3 sequence reads: CASSVEWASTEAFF. The CDR3 DNA reads as TGTGCCAGCAGCGTAGAGTGGGCAAGCACTGAAGCTTTCTTT. The whole variable domain, remainder taken from reference TRBV9 and TRBJ1-1, is DSGVTQTPKHLITATGQRVTLRCSPRSGDLSVYWYQQSLDQGLQFLIQYYNGEERAKGNILERFSAQQFPDLHSELNLSSLELGDSALYFCASSVEWASTEAFFGQGTRLTVV.

The chain recombines TRBV3-1 (or the pseudogene TRBV3-2) with TRBJ1-5, with 9 bases aligning to TRBD1. Germline V gene data show CDR1 as LGHDT and CDR2 as YNNKEL (reference sequence). The J segment lost 2 bases and the V segment lost 6 bases, leaving 11 bases of the junction unmatched. The CDR3 totals 17 residues. The CDR3 spells CASSRPQGARGNQPQHF. The CDR3 bases are TGTGCCAGCAGTCGACCACAGGGGGCGCGGGGCAATCAGCCCCAGCATTTT.

This chain links TRBV15 with TRBJ1-4; 7 nucleotides align to TRBD1. CDR1 and CDR2 (germline): LNHNV, YYDKDF (reference sequence). The V segment lost 5 bases and the J segment 7 bases; nucleotides outside the gene matches: 7. The CDR3 contains 14 residues. The CDR3, as DNA: TGTGCCACCAGCCCGAGACAGGGATCTGAAAAACTGTTTTTT. It encodes CATSPRQGSEKLFF.

The chain recombines TRBV7-9 with TRBJ2-7; no clear D gene. The CDR3 totals 12 residues. Germline V gene data show CDR1 as SEHNR and CDR2 as FQNEAQ (reference sequence). The V end lost 5 bases, the J end lost 7 bases, and 12 bases lay between the germline ends. CDR3 bases: TGTGCCAGCAGCCCATCAATGAGGGAGCAGTACTTC. This encodes CASSPSMREQYF.

The J gene is TRBJ2-1, the V gene TRBV5-1; D is unclear. CDR1 and CDR2 from the germline V gene are SGHRS and YFSETQ. Trimming pared 4 bases from V and 2 bases from J, leaving 16 bases between. CDR3 length: 16 residues. Here the CDR3 DNA reads TGCGCCAGCAGCCCTCCCCTACCAGAGGCCTACAATGAGCAGTTCTTC. Its translation: CASSPPLPEAYNEQFF. The full variable domain, completed using reference TRBV5-1 and TRBJ2-1, is KAGVTQTPRYLIKTRGQQVTLSCSPISGHRSVSWYQQTPGQGLQFLFEYFSETQRNKGNFPGRFSGRQFSNSRSEMNVSTLELGDSALYLCASSPPLPEAYNEQFFGPGTRLTVL.

This clone was seen once. The chain carries TRBV30 and TRBJ2-5; D might be TRBD2 (5 bases). V gave up 1 base and J gave up 7 bases, with 10 bases separating them. CDR3 length: 12 amino acids. Germline CDR1 reads GTSNPN; CDR2 reads SVGIG (reference sequence). The CDR3 DNA reads as TGTGCCTGGAGTGAGGTAGGAGGGACCCAGTACTTC. Translation gives CAWSEVGGTQYF. Full variable domain (missing parts from reference TRBV30 and TRBJ2-5): SQTIHQWPATLVQPVGSPLSLECTVEGTSNPNLYWYRQAAGRGLQLLFYSVGIGQISSEVPQNLSASRPQDRQFILSSKKLLLSDSGFYLCAWSEVGGTQYFGPGTRLLVL.

The chain links TRBV5-1 to TRBJ1-5; D unclear. The CDR3 runs to 13 residues. The V end lost 1 base, the J end lost 0 bases, and 2 bases lay between the germline ends. Germline assignment: CDR1 SGHRS and CDR2 YFSETQ. CDR3 amino acids: CASSLYSNQPQHF. Here the CDR3 DNA reads TGCGCCAGCAGCTTGTATAGCAATCAGCCCCAGCATTTT.

The gene calls are TRBV2 and TRBJ2-1; 10 bases are shared with TRBD1. Germline V gene sequence: CDR1 SNHLY, CDR2 FYNNEI. This CDR3 is 17 amino acids long. V was pared by 7 bases and J by 7 bases, with 16 bases of the junction left unmatched. As DNA, the CDR3 is TGTGCCAGCACCGCAGCTACTGACAGGGGGCGCTGGAATGAGCAGTTCTTC. Translating gives CASTAATDRGRWNEQFF.